The rows below give T cell receptor beta chains drawn from one sample of a study of T cells after yellow fever vaccination. TCRdb redid the calling of the 5' RACE reads with MiXCR, one entry per CDR3 protein. The sample contains 100,000 to 150,000 distinct CDR3 sequences, roughly 15% of which appear only once. Sequenced material: CD8+ T cells sorted from PBMCs, taken 5 days after the yellow fever booster vaccination. These receptors all come from a young man who received the YFV17D yellow fever vaccine. Each CDR3 is given without its conserved first and last residue. The order of the fields is J gene, V gene, CDR3 protein.

>TRBJ1-1|TRBV12-3/TRBV12-4
ASSSTGNMNTEAF
>TRBJ1-2|TRBV5-1
ASSFSIHIPYYGYT
>TRBJ2-5|TRBV5-1
ASSGRGRETQY
>TRBJ2-1|TRBV4-2
ASSQDGSIGLSYNEQF
>TRBJ2-7|TRBV7-9
ASSLFGQGSSYEQY
>TRBJ2-1|TRBV19
ASSRLRDYTNNEQF
>TRBJ2-3|TRBV6-2/TRBV6-3
ASNWGPYFRMGDTQY
>TRBJ1-2|TRBV5-5
ASTKHPDGGYT
>TRBJ2-1|TRBV4-1
ASSQSSGGTDEQF
>TRBJ2-7|TRBV19
ATTTGGTSEQY
>TRBJ2-7|TRBV5-1
ASSLGQGVKNEQY
>TRBJ2-3|TRBV15
ATPLTGENTDTQY
>TRBJ2-4|TRBV7-8
ASSGPGTSIGIQY
>TRBJ1-1|TRBV12-3/TRBV12-4
ASRLGGGTEAF
>TRBJ2-5|TRBV27
ASSPAAYQETQY
>TRBJ1-5|TRBV7-9
ASSWGHSQPQH
>TRBJ2-2|TRBV7-9
ASSSRGGNGELF
>TRBJ1-1|TRBV7-9
ASSGTAGGTEAF
>TRBJ2-1|TRBV29-1
SVPPPTGSYNEQF
>TRBJ1-2|TRBV9
ASRDSPNYGYT
>TRBJ2-1|TRBV7-6
ASSLASPPSGGPNEQF
>TRBJ2-1|TRBV12-3/TRBV12-4
ASSRNTGYDNEQF
>TRBJ2-1|TRBV5-1
ASSLGSPPYNEQF
>TRBJ1-1|TRBV5-1
ASSTGTGGNTEAF
>TRBJ2-3|TRBV9
ASSPRTSGGITDTQY
>TRBJ2-7|TRBV6-1
ASRVGRTSGAYEQY
>TRBJ1-6|TRBV4-2
ASSQDRQANSPLH
>TRBJ2-7|TRBV19
ASSILATAYEQY